Presented here are 21 T cell receptor beta chains from one specimen sequenced in a study of T-cell memory formation after mild COVID-19. From the 5' RACE reads, TCRdb called clonotypes with MiXCR, one entry per CDR3 protein. The table includes about 270,000 distinct CDR3 sequences, around 15% detected once. The sequencing input was PBMCs or a T cell subset sorted from them (not recorded which). The receptors come from a man aged 18-30 years who had mild COVID-19 (a few samples of this study predate the infection). Cell type and time point are not known.

CDR3 DNA: TGTGCCAGCAGTTTCAGGGGAGACGAGCAGTTCTTC. This translates into CASSFRGDEQFF. The chain uses TRBV6-6 and TRBJ2-1; D is possibly TRBD1 (6 bases). The CDR3 has 12 residues. Trimming stripped 4 bases from V and 10 bases from J, with 11 bases between. In germline, CDR1 is MNHNY, CDR2 SVGAGI (reference sequence).

This clonotype was observed a few times. V and J are TRBV7-9 and TRBJ2-7; D is perhaps TRBD2 (6 bases). The CDR3 sequence is 16 residues long. Between the trimmed V and J ends, which lost 1 base and 6 bases, there was a span of 19 bases. Germline V lookup: CDR1 SEHNR, CDR2 FQNEAQ (reference sequence). CDR3 sequence: CASSLGPGGAGSEQYV. The CDR3 nucleotides are TGTGCCAGCAGCTTAGGGCCTGGTGGGGCGGGGAGCGAGCAGTACGTC.

This clonotype was seen only a few times. The chain combines TRBV6-5 with TRBJ1-2; 7 nucleotides match TRBD1. V gave up 0 bases and J gave up 3 bases; unmatched junction bases: 10. The germline V gene has CDR1 MNHEY and CDR2 SVGAGI. CDR3 size: 17 residues. The DNA for the CDR3 is TGTGCCAGCAGTTACTCGATAGGTTCCCAGGGGGACTATGGCTACACCTTC. Protein: CASSYSIGSQGDYGYTF.

This clonotype was counted between two and nine times. V gene TRBV7-2 combines with J gene TRBJ2-1, with D perhaps given as TRBD1 or TRBD2 (6 bases each). The CDR3 sequence is 12 residues long. With 8 bases removed from V and 8 bases from J, the gap between germline ends came to 13 bases. Germline values: CDR1 SGHTA, CDR2 FQGNSA. The CDR3 coding sequence is TGTGCCAGCGCATGGGGGGCCTATGAGCAGTTCTTC. Amino acid sequence: CASAWGAYEQFF.

The chain recombines TRBV12-3 or TRBV12-4 with TRBJ2-7, with D perhaps matching TRBD2 (6 bases). The V gene lost 7 bases and the J gene lost 3 bases, with 13 bases spanning the gap. This CDR3 is built from 13 residues. The CDR3 spells CASTRRDGYEQYF. The CDR3 DNA sequence: TGTGCCAGCACCCGGCGGGACGGCTACGAGCAGTACTTC.

The chain employs TRBV27 and TRBJ2-5, with D tentatively TRBD1 (5 bases). V gave up 5 bases and J gave up 5 bases, with 15 bases separating them. The CDR3 has 14 amino acids. The germline CDR1 and CDR2 sequences are MNHEY and SMNVEV (reference sequence). The CDR3, as DNA: TGTGCCAGCAGTCCCAGACAGTTTGGGGAGACCCAGTACTTC. This sequence encodes CASSPRQFGETQYF.

The chain carries TRBV12-3 or TRBV12-4 and TRBJ2-1, with TRBD1 matching over 11 bases. The J segment lost 4 bases and the V segment lost 6 bases, leaving 5 bases of the junction unmatched. CDR3 length: 15 residues. The DNA for the CDR3 is TGTGCCAGCAGCCATGGACAGGGGGCTTACAATGAGCAGTTCTTC. The encoded protein is CASSHGQGAYNEQFF.

The J gene is TRBJ2-3, the V gene TRBV29-1; tentatively, D is TRBD2 (7 bases). The CDR3 consists of 12 residues. CDR1 SQVTM and CDR2 ANQGSEA come from the germline V gene. Trimming stripped 6 bases from V and 9 bases from J, with 16 bases between. Here the CDR3 DNA reads TGCAGCGTCTCAATTAGGGGGGGCACGCAGTATTTT. It yields the protein CSVSIRGGTQYF.

This clonotype was seen a handful of times. The V call is TRBV19, the J call TRBJ2-5; 14 bases align to TRBD2. J gave up 5 bases and V 5 bases, and 16 bases lay outside the gene matches. The germline V gene has CDR1 LNHDA and CDR2 SQIVND (reference sequence). The CDR3 consists of 19 residues. DNA for the CDR3: TGTGCCAGTAGTCAAACCCGGCGCGGACTAGCGGGGGGACGGGAGACCCAGTACTTC. Residues: CASSQTRRGLAGGRETQYF.

This clonotype has a handful of counts. The rearrangement links TRBV24-1 to TRBJ1-5; D remains unclear. The V gene lost 8 bases and the J gene lost 5 bases, with 9 bases spanning the gap. The CDR3 loop spans 12 amino acids. The V gene's germline CDR1 is KGHDR and CDR2 SFDVKD. Here the CDR3 DNA reads TGTGCCACCACCATCCGCGATCAGCCCCAGCATTTT. Its translation is CATTIRDQPQHF.

This clonotype occurred a few times. As DNA, the CDR3 is TGTGCCAGCAAGGGGACGGATTCACCCCTCCACTTT. Its protein product is CASKGTDSPLHF. The chain couples TRBV3-1 to TRBJ1-6; maybe TRBD1 (5 bases). Germline lookup yields CDR1 LGHDT and CDR2 YNNKEL (reference sequence). Between the trimmed V and J ends, which lost 7 bases and 8 bases, there was a span of 9 bases. CDR3 length: 12 residues.

The CDR3 is CASSVSGTGPGNTIYF. The CDR3 region has the DNA TGTGCCAGCAGCGTATCCGGGACAGGGCCTGGAAACACCATATATTTT. This rearrangement joins TRBV3-1 to TRBJ1-3; 9 nucleotides match TRBD1. The CDR3 contains 16 residues. CDR1 and CDR2 (germline): LGHDT, YNNKEL (reference sequence). Trimming cost V 5 bases and J 2 bases; bases outside gene matches: 7.

In this sample, this clonotype turned up a few times. The chain recombines TRBV29-1 with TRBJ2-7; 7 nucleotides align to TRBD1. The CDR3 runs 14 residues. Per the germline V gene, CDR1 is SQVTM and CDR2 is ANQGSEA. J gave up 9 bases and V 7 bases, and 18 bases lay outside the gene matches. CDR3 protein: CSARRRDRVCGQYV. The CDR3 DNA is TGCAGCGCCCGACGCCGTGACAGGGTTTGTGGGCAGTACGTC.

This clonotype appeared a few times. V is TRBV27 and J is TRBJ2-2; maybe TRBD1 (6 bases). Germline loops: CDR1 MNHEY, CDR2 SMNVEV (reference sequence). The CDR3 sequence is 17 residues long. The V gene lost 2 bases and the J gene lost 4 bases, with 17 bases spanning the gap. Here the CDR3 reads CASSLGGGPGSTGELFF. The CDR3 DNA reads as TGTGCCAGCAGTTTAGGGGGCGGTCCGGGGTCCACCGGGGAGCTGTTTTTT.

Regarding this clonotype: An end of the junction differs from the germline gene, which may be a read error. The chain recombines TRBV30 with TRBJ1-1, with D possibly being TRBD1 (5 bases). This CDR3 has 13 residues. CDR1 GTSNPN and CDR2 SVGIG come from the germline V gene (reference sequence). The DNA for the CDR3 is TGCGCTCTGGGGCGTGGTTTTGGGACTGAAGCTTTCTTT. Translated, it gives CALGRGFGTEAFF.

The rearrangement uses TRBV20-1 and TRBJ1-6; the match to TRBD1 covers 8 bases. The CDR3 runs 14 residues. Germline V gene data show CDR1 as DFQATT and CDR2 as SNEGSKA (reference sequence). The J segment lost 5 bases and the V segment lost 3 bases, leaving 3 bases of the junction unmatched. As DNA, the CDR3 is TGCAGTGCTAGGAGGGGACAGGATAATTCACCCCTCCACTTT. Residues: CSARRGQDNSPLHF.

This clonotype came up a few times. This rearrangement joins TRBV5-1 to TRBJ2-2, with D perhaps TRBD1 (5 bases). This CDR3 region has 14 residues. CDR1 and CDR2 from the germline V gene are SGHRS and YFSETQ. V was pared by 0 bases and J by 4 bases, with 7 bases between. The CDR3 DNA sequence: TGCGCCAGCAGCTTGGAACAGGTCACCGGGGAGCTGTTTTTT. Its protein is CASSLEQVTGELFF.

The V and J genes are TRBV3-2 and TRBJ1-2; the table's D call TRBD1 went unverified against the DNA. TRBV3-2 is flagged as a pseudogene. The CDR3 sequence is 16 residues long. The CDR3 sequence: CASSQVPGQGPRGYTF. CDR3 nucleotides: TGTGCCAGCAGCCAAGTCCCGGGACAGGGCCCACGTGGCTACACCTTC.

DNA for the CDR3: TGCGCCAGCAGCCCTCGGACCTACCAAACCACAGATACGCAGTATTTT. It translates to CASSPRTYQTTDTQYF. The chain links TRBV4-1 to TRBJ2-3, with D unclear. The CDR3 loop spans 16 amino acids. With 4 bases removed from V and 2 bases from J, the gap between germline ends came to 16 bases. CDR1 and CDR2 (germline): MGHRA, YSYEKL.

The chain combines TRBV12-3 or TRBV12-4 with TRBJ1-5, with 10 bases lining up with TRBD1. The trim removed 6 bases at V and 0 bases at J, leaving 11 bases unmatched. This CDR3 has 18 residues. Here the CDR3 DNA reads TGTGCCAGCAGCCTTCAGGGACAGGGGAAGTATAGCAATCAGCCCCAGCATTTT. Translation gives CASSLQGQGKYSNQPQHF.

This clonotype came up a few times. The chain is built from TRBV9 and TRBJ2-7, with a possible D match to TRBD1 (5 bases). The length of the CDR3 is 12 residues. The germline V and J ends were trimmed by 0 bases and 5 bases, with 6 bases remaining between them. CDR1 SGDLS and CDR2 YYNGEE come from the germline V gene. The CDR3 spells CASSVEDNEQYF. Here the CDR3 DNA reads TGTGCCAGCAGCGTAGAGGACAACGAGCAGTACTTC.